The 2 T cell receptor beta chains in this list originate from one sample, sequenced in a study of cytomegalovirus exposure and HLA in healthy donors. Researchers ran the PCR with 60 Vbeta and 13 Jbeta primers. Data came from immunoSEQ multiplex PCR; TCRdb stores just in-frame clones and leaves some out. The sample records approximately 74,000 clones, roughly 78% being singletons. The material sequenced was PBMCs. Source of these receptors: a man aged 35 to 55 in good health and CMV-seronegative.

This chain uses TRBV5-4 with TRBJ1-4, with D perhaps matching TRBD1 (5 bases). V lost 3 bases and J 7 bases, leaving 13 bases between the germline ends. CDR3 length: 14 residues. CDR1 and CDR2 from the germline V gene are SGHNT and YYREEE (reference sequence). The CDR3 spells CASSSPGGGEKLFF. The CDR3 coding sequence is TGTGCCAGCAGCTCGCCTGGGGGGGGTGAAAAACTGTTTTTT.

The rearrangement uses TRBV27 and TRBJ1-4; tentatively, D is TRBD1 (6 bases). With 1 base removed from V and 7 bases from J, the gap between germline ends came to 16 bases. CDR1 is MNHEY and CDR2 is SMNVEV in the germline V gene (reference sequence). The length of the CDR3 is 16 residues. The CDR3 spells CASSLLPGAGAEKLFF. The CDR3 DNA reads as TGTGCCAGCAGTTTATTGCCCGGGGCAGGGGCTGAAAAACTGTTTTTT.